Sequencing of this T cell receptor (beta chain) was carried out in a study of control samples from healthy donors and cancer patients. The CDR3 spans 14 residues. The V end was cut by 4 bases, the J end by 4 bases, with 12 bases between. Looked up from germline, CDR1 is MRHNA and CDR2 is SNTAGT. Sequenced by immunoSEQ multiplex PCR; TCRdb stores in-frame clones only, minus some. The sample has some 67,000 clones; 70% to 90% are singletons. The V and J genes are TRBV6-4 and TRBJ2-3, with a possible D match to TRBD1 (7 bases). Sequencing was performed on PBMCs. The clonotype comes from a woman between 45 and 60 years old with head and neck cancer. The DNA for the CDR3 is TGTGCCAGCAGTGCCTCAGGGGGGCCAGATACGCAGTATTTT. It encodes CASSASGGPDTQYF.